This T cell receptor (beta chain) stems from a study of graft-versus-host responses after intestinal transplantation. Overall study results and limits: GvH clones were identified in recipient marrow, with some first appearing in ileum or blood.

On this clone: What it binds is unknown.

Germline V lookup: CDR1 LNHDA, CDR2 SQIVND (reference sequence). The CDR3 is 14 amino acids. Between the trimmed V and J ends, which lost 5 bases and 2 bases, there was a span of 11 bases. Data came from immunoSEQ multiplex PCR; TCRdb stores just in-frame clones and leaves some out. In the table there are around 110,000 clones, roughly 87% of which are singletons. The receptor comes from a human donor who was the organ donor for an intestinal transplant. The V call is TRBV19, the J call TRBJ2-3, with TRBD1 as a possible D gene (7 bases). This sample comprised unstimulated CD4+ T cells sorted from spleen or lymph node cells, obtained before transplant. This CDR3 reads CASSGGTDTDTQYF. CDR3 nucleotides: TGTGCCAGTAGTGGAGGGACAGACACAGATACGCAGTATTTT.